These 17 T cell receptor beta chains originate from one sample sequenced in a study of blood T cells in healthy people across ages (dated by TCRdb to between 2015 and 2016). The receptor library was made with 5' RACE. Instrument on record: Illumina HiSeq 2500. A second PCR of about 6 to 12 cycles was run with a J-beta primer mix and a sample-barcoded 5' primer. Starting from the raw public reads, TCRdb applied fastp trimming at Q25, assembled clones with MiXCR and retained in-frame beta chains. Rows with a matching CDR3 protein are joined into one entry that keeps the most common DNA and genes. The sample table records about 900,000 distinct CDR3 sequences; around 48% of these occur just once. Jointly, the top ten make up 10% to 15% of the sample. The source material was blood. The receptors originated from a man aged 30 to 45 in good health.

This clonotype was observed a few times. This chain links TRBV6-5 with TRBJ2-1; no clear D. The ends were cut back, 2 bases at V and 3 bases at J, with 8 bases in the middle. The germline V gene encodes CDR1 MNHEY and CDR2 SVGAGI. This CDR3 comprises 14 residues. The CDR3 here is CASSYGLRYNEQFF. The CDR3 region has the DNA TGTGCCAGCAGTTACGGCCTCCGCTACAATGAGCAGTTCTTC.

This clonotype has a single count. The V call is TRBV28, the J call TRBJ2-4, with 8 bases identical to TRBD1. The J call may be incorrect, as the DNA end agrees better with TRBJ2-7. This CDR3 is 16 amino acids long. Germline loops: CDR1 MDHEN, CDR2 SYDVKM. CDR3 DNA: TGTGCCAGCAGTTTTAGTGGGGACAGGACTGGGAACGAGCAGTACTTC. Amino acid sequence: CASSFSGDRTGNEQYF.

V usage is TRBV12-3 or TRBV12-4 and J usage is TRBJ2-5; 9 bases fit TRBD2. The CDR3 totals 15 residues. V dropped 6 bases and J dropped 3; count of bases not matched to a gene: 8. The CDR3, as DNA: TGTGCCAGCAGGCTCGGGCTAGCGGGGAAAGAGACCCAGTACTTC. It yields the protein CASRLGLAGKETQYF.

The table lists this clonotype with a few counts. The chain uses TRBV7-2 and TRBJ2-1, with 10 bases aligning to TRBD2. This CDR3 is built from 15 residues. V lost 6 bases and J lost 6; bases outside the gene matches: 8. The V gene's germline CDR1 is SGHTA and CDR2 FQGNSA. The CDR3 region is CASRQTSGQINEQFF. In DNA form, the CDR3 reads TGTGCCAGCAGACAGACTAGCGGGCAAATCAATGAGCAGTTCTTC.

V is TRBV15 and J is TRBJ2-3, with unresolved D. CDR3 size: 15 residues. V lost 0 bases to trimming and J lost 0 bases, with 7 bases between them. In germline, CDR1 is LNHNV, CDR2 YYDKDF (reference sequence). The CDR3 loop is CATSRDPASTDTQYF. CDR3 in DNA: TGTGCCACCAGCAGAGATCCAGCTAGCACAGATACGCAGTATTTT.

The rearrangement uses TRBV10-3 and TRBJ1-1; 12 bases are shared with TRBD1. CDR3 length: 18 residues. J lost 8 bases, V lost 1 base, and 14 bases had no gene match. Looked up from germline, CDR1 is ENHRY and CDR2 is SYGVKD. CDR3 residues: CAISELGTGGQKGAEAFF. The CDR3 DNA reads TGTGCCATCAGTGAGTTAGGGACAGGGGGCCAAAAGGGGGCCGAAGCTTTCTTT.

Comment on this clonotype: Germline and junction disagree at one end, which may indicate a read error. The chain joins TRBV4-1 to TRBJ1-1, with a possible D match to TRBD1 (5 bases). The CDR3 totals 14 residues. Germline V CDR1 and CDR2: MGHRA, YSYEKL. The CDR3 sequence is CASSQGQMNTEAFF. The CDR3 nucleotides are TGTGCCAGCAGCCAAGGACAAATGAACACTGAAGCTTTCTTT.

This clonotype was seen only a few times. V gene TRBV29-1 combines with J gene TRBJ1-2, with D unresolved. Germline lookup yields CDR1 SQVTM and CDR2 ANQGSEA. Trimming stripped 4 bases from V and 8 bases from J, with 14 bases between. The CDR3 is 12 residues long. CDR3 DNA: TGCAGCGTTGTTGAAGACTCGACCGGCTACACCTTC. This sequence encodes CSVVEDSTGYTF.

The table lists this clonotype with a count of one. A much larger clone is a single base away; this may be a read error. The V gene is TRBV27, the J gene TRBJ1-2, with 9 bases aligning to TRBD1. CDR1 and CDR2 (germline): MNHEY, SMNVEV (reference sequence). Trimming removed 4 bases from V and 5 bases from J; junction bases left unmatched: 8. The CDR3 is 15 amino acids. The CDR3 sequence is CASSSQTGGVYGYTF. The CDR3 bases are TGTGCCAGCAGTTCGCAGACAGGGGGGGTTTATGGCTACACCTTC.

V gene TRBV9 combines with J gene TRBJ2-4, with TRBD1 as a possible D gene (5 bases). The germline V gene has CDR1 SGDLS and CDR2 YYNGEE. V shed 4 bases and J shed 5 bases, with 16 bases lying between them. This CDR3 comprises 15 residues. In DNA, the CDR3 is TGTGCCAGCAGCCCGCGCAACGACAGCGAAAACATTCAGTACTTC. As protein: CASSPRNDSENIQYF.

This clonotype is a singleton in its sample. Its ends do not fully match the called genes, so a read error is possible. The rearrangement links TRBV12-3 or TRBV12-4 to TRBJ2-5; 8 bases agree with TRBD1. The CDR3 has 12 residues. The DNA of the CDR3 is TGTGCCGGCAGCGCCGCACGGGACAGGCAGTACTTC. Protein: CAGSAARDRQYF.

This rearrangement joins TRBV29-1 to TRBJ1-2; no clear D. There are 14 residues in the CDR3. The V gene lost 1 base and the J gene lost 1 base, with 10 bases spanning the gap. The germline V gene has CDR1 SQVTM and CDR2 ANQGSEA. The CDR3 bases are TGCAGCGTTGAAGCCGGCAGGAGTAACTATGGCTACACCTTC. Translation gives CSVEAGRSNYGYTF.

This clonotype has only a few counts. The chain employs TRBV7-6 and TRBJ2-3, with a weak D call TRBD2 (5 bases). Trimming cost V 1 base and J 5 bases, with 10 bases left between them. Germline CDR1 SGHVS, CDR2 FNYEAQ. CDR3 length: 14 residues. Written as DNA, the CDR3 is TGTGCCAGCAGCTTAGAGGGAGCAGGAGATACGCAGTATTTT. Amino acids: CASSLEGAGDTQYF.

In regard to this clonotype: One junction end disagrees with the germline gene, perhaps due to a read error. The CDR3 spells CVISGGGGPGQPQHF. As DNA, the CDR3 is TGTGTCATCAGTGGCGGTGGGGGGCCGGGCCAGCCCCAGCATTTT. The V gene is TRBV10-3, the J gene TRBJ1-5, with a possible D match to TRBD1 (6 bases). Germline values: CDR1 ENHRY, CDR2 SYGVKD. The CDR3 runs 15 residues.

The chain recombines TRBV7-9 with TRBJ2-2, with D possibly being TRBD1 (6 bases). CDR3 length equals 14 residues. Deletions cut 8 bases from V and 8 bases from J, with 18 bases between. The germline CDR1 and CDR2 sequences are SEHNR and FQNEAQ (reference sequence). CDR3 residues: CASEREGVQGELFF. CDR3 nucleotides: TGTGCCAGCGAGCGCGAGGGGGTTCAAGGGGAGCTGTTTTTT.

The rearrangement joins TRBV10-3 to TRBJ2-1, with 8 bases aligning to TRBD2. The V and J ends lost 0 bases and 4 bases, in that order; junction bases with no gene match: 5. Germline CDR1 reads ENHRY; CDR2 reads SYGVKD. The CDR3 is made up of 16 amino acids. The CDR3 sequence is CAISESRSGGYNEQFF. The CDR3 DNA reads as TGTGCCATCAGTGAGTCTAGGAGCGGGGGTTACAATGAGCAGTTCTTC.

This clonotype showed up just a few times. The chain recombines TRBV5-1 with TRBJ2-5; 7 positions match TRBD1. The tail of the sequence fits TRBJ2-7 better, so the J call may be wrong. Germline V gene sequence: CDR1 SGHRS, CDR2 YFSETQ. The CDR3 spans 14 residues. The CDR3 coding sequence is TGCGCCAGCAGCGATCTCGACAGGGCCTACGAGCAGTACTTC. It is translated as CASSDLDRAYEQYF.